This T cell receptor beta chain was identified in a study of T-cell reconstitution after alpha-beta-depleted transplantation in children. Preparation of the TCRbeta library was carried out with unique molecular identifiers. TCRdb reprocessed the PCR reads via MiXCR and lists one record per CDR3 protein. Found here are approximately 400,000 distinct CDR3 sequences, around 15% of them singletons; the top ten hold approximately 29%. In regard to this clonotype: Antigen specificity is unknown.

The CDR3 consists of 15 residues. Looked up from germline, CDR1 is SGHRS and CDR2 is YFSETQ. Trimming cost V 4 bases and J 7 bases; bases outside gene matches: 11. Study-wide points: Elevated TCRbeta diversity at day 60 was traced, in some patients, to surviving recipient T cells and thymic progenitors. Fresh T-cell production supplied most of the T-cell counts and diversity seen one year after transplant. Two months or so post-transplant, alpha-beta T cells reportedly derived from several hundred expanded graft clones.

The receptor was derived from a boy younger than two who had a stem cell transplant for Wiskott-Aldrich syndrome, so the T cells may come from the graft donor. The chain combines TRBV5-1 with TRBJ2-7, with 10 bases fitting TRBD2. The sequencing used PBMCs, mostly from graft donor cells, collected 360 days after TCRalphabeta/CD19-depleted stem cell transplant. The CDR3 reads CASSGRRTSGWEQYF. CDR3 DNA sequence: TGCGCCAGCAGCGGCAGGCGGACTAGCGGATGGGAGCAGTACTTC.